This T cell receptor beta chain was captured in a study of control samples from healthy donors and cancer patients. The ends were cut back, 5 bases at V and 5 bases at J, with 9 bases in the middle. There are 12 residues in the CDR3. Produced via immunoSEQ multiplex PCR; TCRdb's table is partial and in-frame only. The sample contains about 120,000 clones, roughly 88% of which appear only once. The specimen sequenced was blood. This receptor was taken from a man aged 40-49 years in good health. The rearrangement links TRBV12-3 or TRBV12-4 to TRBJ1-2; D gene ambiguous. CDR3 sequence (DNA): TGTGCCAGCAGTGTCCGGGAATATGGCTACACCTTC. This encodes CASSVREYGYTF.